This section outlines one T cell receptor (beta chain) sequence together with its context. The germline gives CDR1 MGHRA, CDR2 YSYEKL. Trimming removed 0 bases from V and 4 bases from J, with 7 bases in between. The CDR3 has 14 amino acids. Data came from immunoSEQ multiplex PCR; TCRdb stores just in-frame clones and leaves some out. The sample holds some 180,000 clones. The data belong to a study of control samples from healthy donors and cancer patients. This receptor was taken from a woman in her twenties or thirties in good health. The chain uses TRBV4-1 and TRBJ1-5; D is ambiguous. Material: blood. CDR3 in DNA: TGCGCCAGCAGCCAAGATGAGGTAAATCAGCCCCAGCATTTT. Residues: CASSQDEVNQPQHF.